The 15 T cell receptor beta chains in this list originate from one sample, sequenced in a study of OX40 agonist ivuxolimab in advanced cancers. This table comes from immunoSEQ multiplex PCR, and its TCRdb copy is limited to in-frame clones, with some not included. The sample shows about 35,000 clones, roughly 84% of them seen only once. Material: CD4+ or CD8+ T cells sorted from blood, obtained in a trial of the OX40 agonist ivuxolimab. The source is an adult with an advanced solid tumor such as melanoma, head and neck, liver or kidney cancer.

Sample share makes this clone medium-sized (0.01 to 0.1%). The chain has TRBV6-5 and TRBJ2-7, with D possibly called TRBD1 or TRBD2 (5 bases each). V lost 5 bases to trimming and J lost 4 bases, with 18 bases between them. Germline CDR1 reads MNHEY; CDR2 reads SVGAGI. CDR3 size: 15 residues. The CDR3 loop reads CASSPPGRGAYEQYF. The CDR3 DNA sequence: TGTGCCAGCAGTCCTCCGGGACGAGGGGCATACGAGCAGTACTTC.

This sequence joins TRBV6-5 and TRBJ2-1; TRBD2 matches 11 bases. Trimming took 2 bases from V and 6 from J; bases not matched to a gene: 6. This CDR3 spans 16 amino acids. Germline CDR1 and CDR2: MNHEY and SVGAGI. The CDR3 here is CASSYTSGSRGNEQFF. The CDR3 bases are TGTGCCAGCAGTTACACTAGCGGGAGTAGGGGCAATGAGCAGTTCTTC.

The J gene is TRBJ1-1, the V gene TRBV7-8; a possible D gene is TRBD1 (6 bases). Deletions cut 5 bases from V and 10 bases from J, with 17 bases between. The germline gives CDR1 SGHVS, CDR2 FQNEAQ. This CDR3 spans 13 amino acids. The CDR3 sequence is CASSQRRGASAFF. Written as DNA, the CDR3 is TGTGCCAGCAGCCAGAGACGGGGGGCCTCAGCTTTCTTT.

V is TRBV11-2 and J is TRBJ1-2, with a possible D match to TRBD1 (5 bases). V lost 1 base, J lost 8 bases, and 11 bases lay in between. CDR1 and CDR2 from the germline V gene are SGHAT and FQNNGV. The CDR3 is 13 residues long. CDR3 sequence reads: CASSLVGVVGYTF. The CDR3 DNA reads TGTGCCAGCAGCTTAGTAGGGGTAGTAGGCTACACCTTC. Full variable domain (missing parts from reference TRBV11-2 and TRBJ1-2): EAGVAQSPRYKIIEKRQSVAFWCNPISGHATLYWYQQILGQGPKLLIQFQNNGVVDDSQLPKDRFSAERLKGVDSTLKIQPAKLEDSAVYLCASSLVGVVGYTFGSGTRLTVV.

This chain uses TRBV10-2 with TRBJ2-7, with D unresolved. The CDR3 spans 16 residues. Germline V gene data show CDR1 as WSHSY and CDR2 as SAAADI. Trimming took 4 bases from V and 4 from J, leaving 20 bases between them. This CDR3 is CASSGRPRLLVYEQYF. CDR3 in DNA: TGCGCCAGCAGTGGTCGGCCTCGGCTGCTCGTGTACGAGCAGTACTTC.

The chain is built from TRBV6-5 and TRBJ2-1; the D is unclear. Germline V CDR1 and CDR2: MNHEY, SVGAGI. This CDR3 comprises 11 residues. Trimming shortened V by 0 bases and J by 8 bases, and 2 bases separated the two germline ends. CDR3 loop: CASSYSYEQFF. The CDR3 nucleotides are TGTGCCAGCAGTTACTCGTATGAGCAGTTCTTC.

This chain joins TRBV5-6 and TRBJ2-5, with D hard to call. CDR1 and CDR2 from the germline V gene are SGHDT and YYEEEE. The V and J ends lost 0 bases and 0 bases respectively, with 6 bases between them. The CDR3 loop spans 14 amino acids. The CDR3 nucleotides read TGTGCCAGCAGCTTGGCTCAGAACCAAGAGACCCAGTACTTC. This translates into CASSLAQNQETQYF.

This clone is deemed medium-sized. V and J are TRBV6-6 and TRBJ2-7, with 10 nucleotides matching TRBD2. Germline V gene lookup returns CDR1 MNHNY and CDR2 SVGAGI (reference sequence). There are 15 residues in the CDR3. J lost 0 bases, V lost 6 bases, and 5 bases had no gene match. The CDR3 coding sequence is TGTGCCAGCAGAGCAGGGACTAGCGCCTCCTACGAGCAGTACTTC. It codes for CASRAGTSASYEQYF.

This chain links TRBV7-3 with TRBJ2-3, with D unresolved. CDR1 and CDR2 (germline): SGHTA, FQGTGA. Deletions cut 3 bases from V and 4 bases from J, with 17 bases between. The CDR3 extends over 16 amino acids. Written as DNA, the CDR3 is TGTGCCAGCAGCTTGACCGGGTCTAAAGGAGCAGATACGCAGTATTTT. Translating gives CASSLTGSKGADTQYF.

The chain combines TRBV6-5 with TRBJ2-3, with D perhaps matching TRBD1 (6 bases). Trimming removed 5 bases at V and 2 bases at J, with 11 bases between. This CDR3 spans 14 amino acids. Germline assignment: CDR1 MNHEY and CDR2 SVGAGI. The CDR3: CASSDRFSTDTQYF. The CDR3 DNA reads as TGTGCCAGCAGTGACAGGTTTTCCACAGATACGCAGTATTTT.

The chain has TRBV5-1 and TRBJ2-1, with 10 nucleotides matching TRBD2. Germline assignment: CDR1 SGHRS and CDR2 YFSETQ. The CDR3 extends over 19 amino acids. Trimming at V came to 4 bases and at J to 0 bases, leaving 13 bases not matched to a gene. The CDR3 DNA is TGCGCCAGCAGCCCCGAAGGACTAGCGGACACGAGCTCCTACAATGAGCAGTTCTTC. It is translated as CASSPEGLADTSSYNEQFF.

This rearrangement joins TRBV29-1 to TRBJ1-5; D possibly corresponds to TRBD1 (5 bases). Germline V lookup: CDR1 SQVTM, CDR2 ANQGSEA. Trimming shortened V by 1 base and J by 0 bases, and 22 bases separated the two germline ends. CDR3 length: 19 amino acids. CDR3 sequence (DNA): TGCAGCGTTGAAGCCCGGGGGGTACCAGGCACAAATAGCAATCAGCCCCAGCATTTT. This sequence encodes CSVEARGVPGTNSNQPQHF. Full variable domain (outside the CDR3, taken from reference TRBV29-1 and TRBJ1-5): SAVISQKPSRDICQRGTSLTIQCQVDSQVTMMFWYRQQPGQSLTLIATANQGSEATYESGFVIDKFPISRPNLTFSTLTVSNMSPEDSSIYLCSVEARGVPGTNSNQPQHFGDGTRLSIL.

V usage is TRBV7-9 and J usage is TRBJ1-5, with TRBD1 identical over 10 bases. V gave up 1 base and J gave up 2 bases; unmatched junction bases: 5. Looked up from germline, CDR1 is SEHNR and CDR2 is FQNEAQ (reference sequence). The CDR3 is 17 residues long. The CDR3 here is CASSLEGDRGGNQPQHF. The CDR3 DNA is TGTGCCAGCAGCTTAGAGGGGGACAGGGGAGGCAATCAGCCCCAGCATTTT.

The gene calls are TRBV5-1 and TRBJ2-2, with no clear D. The V and J ends lost 0 bases and 3 bases respectively, with 12 bases between them. The V gene's germline CDR1 is SGHRS and CDR2 YFSETQ. This CDR3 comprises 16 residues. CDR3 nucleotides: TGCGCCAGCAGCTTGGGGGCGACCTCAGACACCGGGGAGCTGTTTTTT. It translates to CASSLGATSDTGELFF. Variable domain in full (rest from reference TRBV5-1 and TRBJ2-2): KAGVTQTPRYLIKTRGQQVTLSCSPISGHRSVSWYQQTPGQGLQFLFEYFSETQRNKGNFPGRFSGRQFSNSRSEMNVSTLELGDSALYLCASSLGATSDTGELFFGEGSRLTVL.

The CDR3 sequence is CASSEASRTGELFF. In DNA form, the CDR3 reads TGTGCCAGCAGTGAGGCCAGCCGTACCGGGGAGCTGTTTTTT. V usage is TRBV6-1 and J usage is TRBJ2-2; D is undetermined. CDR3 length equals 14 residues. CDR1 and CDR2 from the germline V gene are MNHNS and SASEGT. V gave up 3 bases and J gave up 5 bases, with 10 bases separating them.